The sequence of this T cell receptor beta chain was determined in a study of blood T cells in healthy people across ages. Next came a second PCR, run for about 7 to 12 cycles, which used a sample-barcoded 5' primer along with a J-beta primer mix. A template-switch adaptor containing 12 random nucleotides labeled each cDNA molecule. Each CDR3 protein is one row after TCRdb ran MiXCR on the 5' RACE reads. The data hold around 670,000 distinct CDR3 sequences, with roughly 30% observed a single time. Sequencing was carried out using blood. The clonotype comes from a woman aged 80 or over in good health.

The CDR3 bases are TGCAGCGTTGAAAGCGGAAGCTCCTACGAGCAGTACTTC. It yields the protein CSVESGSSYEQYF. The chain employs TRBV29-1 and TRBJ2-7; tentatively, D is TRBD2 (5 bases). CDR3 size: 13 residues. Germline lookup yields CDR1 SQVTM and CDR2 ANQGSEA. With 2 bases removed from V and 0 bases from J, the gap between germline ends came to 8 bases.